This note documents a single TCR beta chain sequence. No antigen is known for it. The data originate from a study of brain metastases from non-small cell lung cancer. Produced via immunoSEQ multiplex PCR; TCRdb's table is partial and in-frame only. The sample has 1,500 to 2,000 clones, 80% to 95% seen once. The study's findings and limits: Metastases had sparse T cells but largely shared repertoires with primaries. Expanded T-cell clones appeared in approximately 60% of brain metastases over primaries. Brain metastases had lower T-cell infiltration than primary tumors.

Germline CDR1 SGHKS, CDR2 YYEKEE (reference sequence). The CDR3 spans 16 residues. V was clipped by 0 bases and J by 1 base, with 11 bases between them. The clonotype originates from a donor over 35 with non-small cell lung cancer. The chain employs TRBV5-5 and TRBJ1-3; D call uncertain. Sequences were obtained from tissue from a brain metastasis. The CDR3 sequence is CASSLAILSSGNTIYF. CDR3 bases: TGTGCCAGCAGCTTGGCCATCCTATCGTCTGGAAACACCATATATTTT. The entire variable domain, with the rest obtained from reference TRBV5-5 and TRBJ1-3, is as follows: DAGVTQSPTHLIKTRGQQVTLRCSPISGHKSVSWYQQVLGQGPQFIFQYYEKEERGRGNFPDRFSARQFPNYSSELNVNALLLGDSALYLCASSLAILSSGNTIYFGEGSWLTVV.